The subject of this entry is one T cell receptor beta chain. Its matching antigen is unknown. This table comes from immunoSEQ multiplex PCR, and its TCRdb copy is limited to in-frame clones, with some not included. The sample holds around 37,000 clones, over 80% seen once. The CDR3 is 15 residues long. CDR1 MDHEN and CDR2 SYDVKM come from the germline V gene. V lost 6 bases to trimming and J lost 5 bases, with 19 bases between them. This entry is derived from a study of OX40 agonist ivuxolimab in advanced cancers. For the study at large: Ivuxolimab, which is an agonistic anti-OX40 (CD134) antibody, was administered to the patients. Study observations and caveats: Researchers did not establish what antigens the expanded peripheral T cells target. Both blood CD4+ and CD8+ T cells showed clonal growth by week 6 at 0.1 to 3.0 mg/kg.

The specimen comprised CD4+ or CD8+ T cells sorted from blood, sampled in a trial of the OX40 agonist ivuxolimab. This clonotype originated in an adult with an advanced solid tumor such as melanoma, head and neck, liver or kidney cancer. The J gene is TRBJ2-5, the V gene TRBV28; D is undetermined. DNA of the CDR3: TGTGCCAGCAGCCTAGTTGGGTTAGGATCGGAGACCCAGTACTTC. Translation gives CASSLVGLGSETQYF.